The rows below give T cell receptor beta chains drawn from one sample of a study of CD4 T cell repertoires in COVID-19. Produced via immunoSEQ multiplex PCR; TCRdb's table is partial and in-frame only. The data contain about 22,000 clones, over 75% of them singletons. Sequenced here: central memory CD4+ T cells from blood, sampled before the COVID-19 pandemic. These receptors all come from a human donor who had COVID-19. Each CDR3 is given with its conserved first and last residue. D genes are given only for firm matches. Clone size is given for some rows only: seen once, a few or many times, or a class if the clone is expanded.

clone_size: NA; d_call: TRBD2; v_call: TRBV9; j_call: TRBJ2-1; cdr3_nt: TGTGCCAGCAGCGTAGTAGTAGCGGGAGGTGCTGAGCAGTTCTTC; cdr3_aa: CASSVVVAGGAEQFF
clone_size: NA; d_call: TRBD1; v_call: TRBV5-5; j_call: TRBJ2-7; cdr3_nt: TGTGCCAGCAGCTTGGGACAGGGGGCTCAGTACGAGCAGTACTTC; cdr3_aa: CASSLGQGAQYEQYF
clone_size: NA; d_call: TRBD1; v_call: TRBV5-1; j_call: TRBJ2-2; cdr3_nt: TGCGCCAGCAGCATCTCCCAGGGGGCCGACGGGGAGCTGTTTTTT; cdr3_aa: CASSISQGADGELFF
clone_size: NA; d_call: TRBD1; v_call: TRBV7-8; j_call: TRBJ1-4; cdr3_nt: TGTGCCAGCAGCACACCTGGGACAGGGGGAGAAAAACTGTTTTTT; cdr3_aa: CASSTPGTGGEKLFF
clone_size: NA; d_call: NA; v_call: TRBV6-5; j_call: TRBJ2-7; cdr3_nt: TGTGCCAGCAGCAGGACGCCCCAGGGGGAGCAGTACTTC; cdr3_aa: CASSRTPQGEQYF
clone_size: NA; d_call: NA; v_call: TRBV6-6; j_call: TRBJ1-4; cdr3_nt: TGTGCCAGCAGTTCTACAGGGAAATGGGAAAAACTGTTTTTT; cdr3_aa: CASSSTGKWEKLFF
clone_size: NA; d_call: NA; v_call: TRBV7-3; j_call: TRBJ1-2; cdr3_nt: TGTGCCAGCAGCTTTAACGGGGGTTATGGCTACACCTTC; cdr3_aa: CASSFNGGYGYTF
clone_size: NA; d_call: TRBD1; v_call: TRBV27; j_call: TRBJ2-7; cdr3_nt: TGTGCCAGCGGTATTATCACAGGGGGCTCTTACGAGCAGTACTTC; cdr3_aa: CASGIITGGSYEQYF
clone_size: NA; d_call: TRBD2; v_call: TRBV7-9; j_call: TRBJ2-2; cdr3_nt: TGTGCCAGCAGCTTCGGGACTATTGGCACCGGGGAGCTGTTTTTT; cdr3_aa: CASSFGTIGTGELFF
clone_size: NA; d_call: TRBD2; v_call: TRBV10-3; j_call: TRBJ2-1; cdr3_nt: TGTGCCATCAGCCCCTCCGCGAGCGGGGGGGCGGGTGAGCAGTTCTTC; cdr3_aa: CAISPSASGGAGEQFF
clone_size: once; d_call: NA; v_call: TRBV6-5; j_call: TRBJ1-4; cdr3_nt: TGTGCCAGCAGTTACGGGCGGGGGAATGCTGAAAAACTGTTTTTT; cdr3_aa: CASSYGRGNAEKLFF
clone_size: NA; d_call: NA; v_call: TRBV19; j_call: TRBJ1-4; cdr3_nt: TGTGCCAGTAGTAAAGGACAGAGTCTAGCTGAAAAACTGTTTTTT; cdr3_aa: CASSKGQSLAEKLFF
clone_size: NA; d_call: TRBD1; v_call: TRBV14; j_call: TRBJ1-2; cdr3_nt: TGTGCCAGCAGCCAAGCCCGGACAGGGGGCGGTGGCTACACCTTC; cdr3_aa: CASSQARTGGGGYTF
clone_size: once; d_call: TRBD2; v_call: TRBV4-2; j_call: TRBJ2-3; cdr3_nt: TGTGCCAGCAGCCAAGTTGGGTGGGAGGGAGGAGATACGCAGTATTTT; cdr3_aa: CASSQVGWEGGDTQYF
clone_size: NA; d_call: NA; v_call: TRBV2; j_call: TRBJ1-1; cdr3_nt: TGTGCCAGCAGCCGGAGCGGGGCACTCCCTGAAGCTTTCTTT; cdr3_aa: CASSRSGALPEAFF
clone_size: NA; d_call: TRBD1; v_call: TRBV27; j_call: TRBJ1-1; cdr3_nt: TGTGCCAGCAGTTCGAGGGACAGGGGGTTCCGCACTGAAGCTTTCTTT; cdr3_aa: CASSSRDRGFRTEAFF
clone_size: NA; d_call: NA; v_call: TRBV28; j_call: TRBJ1-2; cdr3_nt: TGTGCCAGCAACATAGGGGCTGTGGGCTACACCTTC; cdr3_aa: CASNIGAVGYTF
clone_size: NA; d_call: TRBD2; v_call: TRBV5-6; j_call: TRBJ2-7; cdr3_nt: TGTGCCAGCAGCTTCCGGGGGGCCTACGAGCAGTACTTC; cdr3_aa: CASSFRGAYEQYF
clone_size: NA; d_call: NA; v_call: TRBV5-1; j_call: TRBJ1-1; cdr3_nt: TGCGCCAGCAGCGAACAGGGTCACACTGAAGCTTTCTTT; cdr3_aa: CASSEQGHTEAFF
clone_size: NA; d_call: NA; v_call: TRBV28; j_call: TRBJ1-2; cdr3_nt: TGTGCCAGCAGTGGCGAGGGCCGGGCCTATGGCTACACCTTC; cdr3_aa: CASSGEGRAYGYTF
clone_size: NA; d_call: TRBD1; v_call: TRBV10-2; j_call: TRBJ2-1; cdr3_nt: TGCGCCAGCGGGACAGGGGTGGGTGAGCAGTTCTTC; cdr3_aa: CASGTGVGEQFF
clone_size: NA; d_call: TRBD1; v_call: TRBV9; j_call: TRBJ1-1; cdr3_nt: TGTGCCAGCAGACCTAGATTGACAGGGCACACTGAAGCTTTCTTT; cdr3_aa: CASRPRLTGHTEAFF
clone_size: NA; d_call: NA; v_call: TRBV2; j_call: TRBJ2-3; cdr3_nt: TGTGCCAGCAGTGTCAGGGGCGAAGGAGATACGCAGTATTTT; cdr3_aa: CASSVRGEGDTQYF
clone_size: once; d_call: NA; v_call: TRBV28; j_call: TRBJ1-4; cdr3_nt: TGTGCCAGCAGTTTCGTGGAAGGGGCACTGTTTTTT; cdr3_aa: CASSFVEGALFF
clone_size: NA; d_call: TRBD1; v_call: TRBV6-5; j_call: TRBJ1-1; cdr3_nt: TGTGCCAGCAGTTCCCTACGGACAGGGGGCCTGACTGAAGCTTTCTTT; cdr3_aa: CASSSLRTGGLTEAFF
clone_size: NA; d_call: NA; v_call: TRBV5-1; j_call: TRBJ2-1; cdr3_nt: TGCGCCAGCAGCTTGGCCCAGCGGAACTACAATGAGCAGTTCTTC; cdr3_aa: CASSLAQRNYNEQFF
clone_size: NA; d_call: TRBD1; v_call: TRBV10-2; j_call: TRBJ1-1; cdr3_nt: TGCGCCAGCAGTGACGGACAGGGGGCGTTGAACACTGAAGCTTTCTTT; cdr3_aa: CASSDGQGALNTEAFF
clone_size: NA; d_call: TRBD2; v_call: TRBV5-1; j_call: TRBJ2-4; cdr3_nt: TGCGCCAGCAGCGAGACTAGCGCAAGCACCAAAAACATTCAGTACTTC; cdr3_aa: CASSETSASTKNIQYF
clone_size: once; d_call: NA; v_call: TRBV5-6; j_call: TRBJ2-1; cdr3_nt: TGTGCCAGCAGCTCAGGACAGGAGGGGTTCTTC; cdr3_aa: CASSSGQEGFF
clone_size: NA; d_call: TRBD2; v_call: TRBV19; j_call: TRBJ2-1; cdr3_nt: TGTGCCAGTAGTATACTGGGACTAGCGTGGAACAATGAGCAGTTCTTC; cdr3_aa: CASSILGLAWNNEQFF
clone_size: NA; d_call: NA; v_call: TRBV27; j_call: TRBJ1-1; cdr3_nt: TGTGCCAGCACTAGATTAGGGGACACTGAAGCTTTCTTT; cdr3_aa: CASTRLGDTEAFF
clone_size: NA; d_call: TRBD1; v_call: TRBV5-1; j_call: TRBJ2-5; cdr3_nt: TGCGCCAGCAGCTTGGGGCCCGGACAGGGAAGCCAAGAGACCCAGTACTTC; cdr3_aa: CASSLGPGQGSQETQYF
clone_size: NA; d_call: NA; v_call: TRBV2; j_call: TRBJ2-1; cdr3_nt: TGTGCCAGCAGGCTGGACAAGTACAATGAGCAGTTCTTC; cdr3_aa: CASRLDKYNEQFF
clone_size: NA; d_call: TRBD1; v_call: TRBV7-9; j_call: TRBJ1-1; cdr3_nt: TGTGCCAGCAGCTTTGCAGGGGGGAACACTGAAGCTTTCTTT; cdr3_aa: CASSFAGGNTEAFF
clone_size: NA; d_call: TRBD2; v_call: TRBV2; j_call: TRBJ2-7; cdr3_nt: TGTGCCAGCAGTGAACCCACGCTAGCGGGTTCTGAGCAGTACTTC; cdr3_aa: CASSEPTLAGSEQYF
clone_size: NA; d_call: TRBD2; v_call: TRBV7-2; j_call: TRBJ2-7; cdr3_nt: TGTGCCAGCAGCCGCCCGGGGAAAGCGGGAGCCTACGAGCAGTACTTC; cdr3_aa: CASSRPGKAGAYEQYF
clone_size: NA; d_call: NA; v_call: TRBV11-2; j_call: TRBJ2-5; cdr3_nt: TGTGCCAGCAGCTTCATCCGGGACACCGATGAGACCCAGTACTTC; cdr3_aa: CASSFIRDTDETQYF
clone_size: NA; d_call: NA; v_call: TRBV6-6; j_call: TRBJ1-4; cdr3_nt: TGTGCCAGCAGTTACGTTCGCGGCGAAAAACTGTTTTTT; cdr3_aa: CASSYVRGEKLFF
clone_size: NA; d_call: TRBD2; v_call: TRBV10-3; j_call: TRBJ2-7; cdr3_nt: TGTGCCATCCGAGGGACTAGCGGGGGCAAAGTATCCTACGAGCAGTACTTC; cdr3_aa: CAIRGTSGGKVSYEQYF
clone_size: NA; d_call: NA; v_call: TRBV9; j_call: TRBJ2-2; cdr3_nt: TGTGCCAGCAGCGTAGCTACAGGGACCACCGGGGAGCTGTTTTTT; cdr3_aa: CASSVATGTTGELFF
clone_size: NA; d_call: TRBD2; v_call: TRBV5-1; j_call: TRBJ2-7; cdr3_nt: TGCGCCAGCAGCGTATCGGGACTAGGGGTTTACGAGCAGTACTTC; cdr3_aa: CASSVSGLGVYEQYF
clone_size: NA; d_call: NA; v_call: TRBV7-2; j_call: TRBJ2-7; cdr3_nt: TGTGCCAGCAGCTTAGGCAGGGTCTACGAGCAGTACTTC; cdr3_aa: CASSLGRVYEQYF
clone_size: NA; d_call: TRBD2; v_call: TRBV18; j_call: TRBJ2-7; cdr3_nt: TGTGCCAGCTCACCCGCTGGCCAGCGGGGGGGCCGGGAGCAGTACTTC; cdr3_aa: CASSPAGQRGGREQYF
clone_size: NA; d_call: TRBD2; v_call: TRBV9; j_call: TRBJ2-1; cdr3_nt: TGTGCCAGCAGCGTAGGGACTAGCGGGAGTTTTTCCTACAATGAGCAGTTCTTC; cdr3_aa: CASSVGTSGSFSYNEQFF
clone_size: NA; d_call: TRBD2; v_call: TRBV5-1; j_call: TRBJ2-7; cdr3_nt: TGCGCCAGCAGCATAGCGGGGTCCTACGAGCAGTACTTC; cdr3_aa: CASSIAGSYEQYF
clone_size: NA; d_call: TRBD2; v_call: TRBV28; j_call: TRBJ2-6; cdr3_nt: TGTGCCAGCAGTTCCGGACTAGCGGGGGTCTCTGGGGCCAACGTCCTGACTTTC; cdr3_aa: CASSSGLAGVSGANVLTF
clone_size: once; d_call: TRBD2; v_call: TRBV7-2; j_call: TRBJ2-7; cdr3_nt: TGTGCCAGCAGCTTAGGTAGCGGGGGACCCTACGAGCAGTACTTC; cdr3_aa: CASSLGSGGPYEQYF
clone_size: NA; d_call: NA; v_call: TRBV10-3; j_call: TRBJ2-7; cdr3_nt: TGTGCCATCAGTGCAGACAGGGGAGGGGGGTACTTC; cdr3_aa: CAISADRGGGYF
clone_size: NA; d_call: NA; v_call: TRBV5-1; j_call: TRBJ1-3; cdr3_nt: TGCGCCAGCAGCTTGGAGGGGAGGGGCACCTCTGGAAACACCATATATTTT; cdr3_aa: CASSLEGRGTSGNTIYF
clone_size: NA; d_call: TRBD1; v_call: TRBV6-5; j_call: TRBJ1-2; cdr3_nt: TGTGCCAGCAGTCTTACAGGGGGCAATGGCTACACCTTC; cdr3_aa: CASSLTGGNGYTF
clone_size: NA; d_call: NA; v_call: TRBV6-1; j_call: TRBJ2-7; cdr3_nt: TGTGCCAGCCAACGGACGGGGGACTCTCCCTACGAGCAGTACTTC; cdr3_aa: CASQRTGDSPYEQYF
clone_size: NA; d_call: NA; v_call: TRBV27; j_call: TRBJ2-7; cdr3_nt: TGTGCCAGCAGTTCGGGCGAGCAGTACTTC; cdr3_aa: CASSSGEQYF
clone_size: NA; d_call: NA; v_call: TRBV10-1; j_call: TRBJ1-1; cdr3_nt: TGCGCCAGCAGGAGAGGGGGAACGAACACTGAAGCTTTCTTT; cdr3_aa: CASRRGGTNTEAFF